The clone carrying this T cell receptor (beta chain) was seen a handful of times. This sample was included in a study of blood T cell repertoires in COVID-19. Looking at the study overall: Samples came from the United States, Italy and Spain, spanning acute and convalescent COVID-19. PBMCs, B-cell-depleted T cells, or T cells provided the cDNA or gDNA that made up the material.

In the study's own analysis: Researchers report that nucleated cell counts were estimated from reference gene primer amplification. Only in-frame clones appear in the TCRdb table, and some are missing; sequencing was by immunoSEQ multiplex PCR. That table gives V, J and clone size, and the DNA gave D and trimming. The sample records 200,000 or so clones, under 85% being singletons. CDR1 is LNHDA, CDR2 SQIVND, per germline (reference sequence). CDR3 length equals 15 residues. V was clipped by 6 bases and J by 5 bases; unmatched bases: 9. V usage is TRBV19 and J usage is TRBJ2-1, with 8 nucleotides matching TRBD2. The TCR sequence derives from a man in his fifties or sixties with active or convalescent COVID-19. The material sequenced was peripheral blood. The DNA for the CDR3 is TGTGCCAGTAGCCTCTTTAGCGGGGTGGACAATGAGCAGTTCTTC. Translating it yields CASSLFSGVDNEQFF.